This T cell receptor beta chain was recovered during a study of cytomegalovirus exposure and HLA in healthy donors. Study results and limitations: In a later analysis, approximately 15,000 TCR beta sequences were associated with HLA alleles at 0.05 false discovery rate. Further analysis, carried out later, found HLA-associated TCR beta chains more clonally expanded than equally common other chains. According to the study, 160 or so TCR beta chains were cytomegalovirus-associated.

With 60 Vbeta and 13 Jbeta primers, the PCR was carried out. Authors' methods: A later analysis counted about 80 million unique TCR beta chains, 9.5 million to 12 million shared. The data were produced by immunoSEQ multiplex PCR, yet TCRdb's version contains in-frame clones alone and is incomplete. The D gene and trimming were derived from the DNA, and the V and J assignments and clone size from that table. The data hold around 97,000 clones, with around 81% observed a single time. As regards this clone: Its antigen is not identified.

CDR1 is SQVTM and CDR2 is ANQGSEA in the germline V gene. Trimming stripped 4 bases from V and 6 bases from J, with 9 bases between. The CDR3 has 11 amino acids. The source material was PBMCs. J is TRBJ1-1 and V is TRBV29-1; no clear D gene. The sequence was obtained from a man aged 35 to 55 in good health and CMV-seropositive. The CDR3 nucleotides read TGCAGCGTTGGCGAGGGTCCTGAAGCTTTCTTT. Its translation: CSVGEGPEAFF. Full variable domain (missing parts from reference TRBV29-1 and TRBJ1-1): SAVISQKPSRDICQRGTSLTIQCQVDSQVTMMFWYRQQPGQSLTLIATANQGSEATYESGFVIDKFPISRPNLTFSTLTVSNMSPEDSSIYLCSVGEGPEAFFGQGTRLTVV.